The rows below give T cell receptor beta chains drawn from one sample of a study of T cell responses to AZD1222 COVID-19 vaccine. Produced via immunoSEQ multiplex PCR; TCRdb's table is partial and in-frame only. The sample holds 95,000 to 130,000 clones, approximately 93% seen once. Material: peripheral blood, obtained on day 0 of AZD1222 vaccination. These receptors all stem from an adult in good health. The CDR3 runs from the conserved cysteine through the conserved F or W. Each record gives: D gene, clone size, V gene, J gene, CDR3 protein, CDR3 DNA. D genes are given only for firm matches. Some rows have no size entry. The others give once, few or many, or a class for an expanded clone.

D gene: .; clone size: .; V gene: TRBV28; J gene: TRBJ1-1; CDR3 protein: CASTTNTEAFF; CDR3 DNA: TGTGCCAGCACCACGAACACTGAAGCTTTCTTT
D gene: .; clone size: .; V gene: TRBV28; J gene: TRBJ1-3; CDR3 protein: CAGRSRGTQGNTIYF; CDR3 DNA: TGTGCCGGCCGTAGTAGGGGGACGCAAGGAAACACCATATATTTT
D gene: TRBD1; clone size: .; V gene: TRBV11-3; J gene: TRBJ2-5; CDR3 protein: CASSDPGQGRETQYF; CDR3 DNA: TGTGCCAGCAGCGACCCGGGACAGGGCAGAGAGACCCAGTACTTC
D gene: .; clone size: .; V gene: TRBV3-1/TRBV3-2; J gene: TRBJ2-1; CDR3 protein: CASSQKDYYNEQFF; CDR3 DNA: TGTGCCAGCAGCCAAAAGGACTACTACAATGAGCAGTTCTTC
D gene: .; clone size: once; V gene: TRBV27; J gene: TRBJ1-6; CDR3 protein: CASRTVGGNSPLHF; CDR3 DNA: TGTGCCAGCAGAACGGTCGGGGGTAATTCACCCCTCCACTTT
D gene: TRBD2; clone size: .; V gene: TRBV7-6; J gene: TRBJ2-3; CDR3 protein: CASSQGLAGGLTDTQYF; CDR3 DNA: TGTGCCAGCAGCCAGGGACTAGCGGGAGGACTCACAGATACGCAGTATTTT
D gene: TRBD2; clone size: .; V gene: TRBV7-2; J gene: TRBJ2-7; CDR3 protein: CASSPGLADSYEQYF; CDR3 DNA: TGTGCCAGCAGCCCGGGACTAGCGGATTCCTACGAGCAGTACTTC
D gene: TRBD1; clone size: .; V gene: TRBV30; J gene: TRBJ1-1; CDR3 protein: CARDRLNTEAFF; CDR3 DNA: TGTGCCCGGGACAGATTGAACACTGAAGCTTTCTTT
D gene: .; clone size: .; V gene: TRBV28; J gene: TRBJ1-2; CDR3 protein: CASRSHFNNYGYTF; CDR3 DNA: TGTGCCAGCAGATCCCATTTTAATAACTATGGCTACACCTTC
D gene: TRBD2; clone size: .; V gene: TRBV5-4; J gene: TRBJ2-5; CDR3 protein: CASTGTSMETQYF; CDR3 DNA: TGTGCCAGCACCGGGACTAGCATGGAGACCCAGTACTTC
D gene: .; clone size: .; V gene: TRBV5-1; J gene: TRBJ2-7; CDR3 protein: CASSLVAGESHEQYF; CDR3 DNA: TGCGCCAGCAGCTTGGTAGCAGGGGAAAGTCACGAGCAGTACTTC
D gene: .; clone size: .; V gene: TRBV5-6; J gene: TRBJ2-3; CDR3 protein: CASSRLAELTDTQYF; CDR3 DNA: TGTGCCAGCAGTCGGTTAGCGGAGCTCACAGATACGCAGTATTTT
D gene: .; clone size: .; V gene: TRBV9; J gene: TRBJ1-1; CDR3 protein: CASSVTGQNTEAFF; CDR3 DNA: TGTGCCAGCAGCGTTACAGGTCAAAACACTGAAGCTTTCTTT
D gene: .; clone size: .; V gene: TRBV29-1; J gene: TRBJ1-5; CDR3 protein: CSVDDGDQHF; CDR3 DNA: TGCAGCGTTGATGACGGGGACCAGCATTTT
D gene: TRBD2; clone size: .; V gene: TRBV6-1; J gene: TRBJ2-1; CDR3 protein: CASSEHSGSSYNEQFF; CDR3 DNA: TGTGCCAGCAGTGAACATAGCGGGAGCTCCTACAATGAGCAGTTCTTC
D gene: TRBD1; clone size: .; V gene: TRBV3-1/TRBV3-2; J gene: TRBJ2-4; CDR3 protein: CASSQDRYTGGGIQYF; CDR3 DNA: TGTGCCAGCAGCCAAGATCGGTATACAGGGGGAGGCATTCAGTACTTC
D gene: .; clone size: .; V gene: TRBV7-7; J gene: TRBJ1-1; CDR3 protein: CASSPQGRPEAFF; CDR3 DNA: TGTGCCAGCAGTCCCCAGGGGCGCCCTGAAGCTTTCTTT
D gene: TRBD1; clone size: .; V gene: TRBV6-5; J gene: TRBJ2-7; CDR3 protein: CASSFRAGQGIYEQYF; CDR3 DNA: TGTGCCAGCAGTTTCCGAGCCGGACAGGGTATCTACGAGCAGTACTTC
D gene: .; clone size: .; V gene: TRBV2; J gene: TRBJ1-5; CDR3 protein: CASRIWGETSNQPQHF; CDR3 DNA: TGTGCCAGCAGGATCTGGGGAGAAACTAGCAATCAGCCCCAGCATTTT